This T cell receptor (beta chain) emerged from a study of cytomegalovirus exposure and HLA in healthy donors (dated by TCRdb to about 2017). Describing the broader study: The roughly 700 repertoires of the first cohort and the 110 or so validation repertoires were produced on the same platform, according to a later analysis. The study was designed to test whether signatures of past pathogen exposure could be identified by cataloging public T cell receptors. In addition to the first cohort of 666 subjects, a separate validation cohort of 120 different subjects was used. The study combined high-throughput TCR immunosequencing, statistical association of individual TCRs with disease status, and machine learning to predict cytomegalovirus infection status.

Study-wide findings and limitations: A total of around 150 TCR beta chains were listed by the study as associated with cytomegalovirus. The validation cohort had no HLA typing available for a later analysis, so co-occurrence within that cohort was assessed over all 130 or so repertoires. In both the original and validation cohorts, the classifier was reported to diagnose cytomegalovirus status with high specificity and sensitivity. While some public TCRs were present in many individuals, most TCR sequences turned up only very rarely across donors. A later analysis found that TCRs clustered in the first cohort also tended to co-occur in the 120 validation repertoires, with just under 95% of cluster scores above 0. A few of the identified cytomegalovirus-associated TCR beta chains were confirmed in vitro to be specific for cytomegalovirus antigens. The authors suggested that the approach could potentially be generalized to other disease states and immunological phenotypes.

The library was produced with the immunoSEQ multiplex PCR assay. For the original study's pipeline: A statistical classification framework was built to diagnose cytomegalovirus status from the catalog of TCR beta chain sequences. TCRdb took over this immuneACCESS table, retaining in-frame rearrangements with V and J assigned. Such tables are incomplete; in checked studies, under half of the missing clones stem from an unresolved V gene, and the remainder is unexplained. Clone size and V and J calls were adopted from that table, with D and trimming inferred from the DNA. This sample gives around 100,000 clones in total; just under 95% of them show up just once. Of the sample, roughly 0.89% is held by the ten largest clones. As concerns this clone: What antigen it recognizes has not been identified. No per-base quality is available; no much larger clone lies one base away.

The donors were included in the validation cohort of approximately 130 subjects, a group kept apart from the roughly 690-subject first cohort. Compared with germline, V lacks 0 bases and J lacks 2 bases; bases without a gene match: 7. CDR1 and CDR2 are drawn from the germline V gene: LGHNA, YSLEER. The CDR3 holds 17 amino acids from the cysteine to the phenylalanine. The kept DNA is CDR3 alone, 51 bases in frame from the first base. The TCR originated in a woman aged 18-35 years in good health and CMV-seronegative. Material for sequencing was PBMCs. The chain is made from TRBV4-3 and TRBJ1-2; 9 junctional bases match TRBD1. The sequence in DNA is TGCGCCAGCAGCCAAGATACGTTTGGACAGGGGAACTATGGCTACACCTTC. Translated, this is CASSQDTFGQGNYGYTF.